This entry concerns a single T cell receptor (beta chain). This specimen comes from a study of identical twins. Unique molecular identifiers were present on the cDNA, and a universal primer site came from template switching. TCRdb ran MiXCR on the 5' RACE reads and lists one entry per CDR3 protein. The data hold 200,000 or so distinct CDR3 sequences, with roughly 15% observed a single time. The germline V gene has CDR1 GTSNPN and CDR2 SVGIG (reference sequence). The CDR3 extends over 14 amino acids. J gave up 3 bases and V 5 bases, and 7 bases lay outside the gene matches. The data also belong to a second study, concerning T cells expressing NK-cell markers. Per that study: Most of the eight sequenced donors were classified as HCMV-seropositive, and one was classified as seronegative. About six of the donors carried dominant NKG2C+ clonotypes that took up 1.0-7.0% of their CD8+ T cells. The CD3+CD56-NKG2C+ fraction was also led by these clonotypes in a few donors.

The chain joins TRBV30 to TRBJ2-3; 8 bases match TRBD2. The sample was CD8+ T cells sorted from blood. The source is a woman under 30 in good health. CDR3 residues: CAWGPTGGTDTQYF. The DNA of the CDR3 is TGTGCCTGGGGCCCGACGGGAGGGACAGATACGCAGTATTTT. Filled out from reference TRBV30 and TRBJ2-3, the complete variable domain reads SQTIHQWPATLVQPVGSPLSLECTVEGTSNPNLYWYRQAAGRGLQLLFYSVGIGQISSEVPQNLSASRPQDRQFILSSKKLLLSDSGFYLCAWGPTGGTDTQYFGPGTRLTVL.